The clone carrying this T cell receptor (beta chain) was observed at least ten times. This sample stems from a study of metastatic and nonmetastatic thyroid tumors. TCRdb re-analyzed the PCR reads through MiXCR. The table records roughly 40,000 clones, around 16% of them present only once. The CDR3 totals 12 residues. CDR1 is ENHRY and CDR2 is SYGVKD in the germline V gene. The V gene lost 2 bases and the J gene lost 6 bases, with 8 bases spanning the gap. None of the patients had undergone any treatment ahead of thyroid surgery. The sequence came from a female donor with papillary thyroid cancer or a benign thyroid nodule (not recorded which). Some clones in this sample may be carry-over from other donors' samples. What was sequenced was blood. The genes are TRBV10-3 and TRBJ2-7, with D unclear. CDR3 loop: CAISEMMGEQYF. Here the CDR3 DNA reads TGTGCCATCAGTGAGATGATGGGCGAGCAGTACTTC.